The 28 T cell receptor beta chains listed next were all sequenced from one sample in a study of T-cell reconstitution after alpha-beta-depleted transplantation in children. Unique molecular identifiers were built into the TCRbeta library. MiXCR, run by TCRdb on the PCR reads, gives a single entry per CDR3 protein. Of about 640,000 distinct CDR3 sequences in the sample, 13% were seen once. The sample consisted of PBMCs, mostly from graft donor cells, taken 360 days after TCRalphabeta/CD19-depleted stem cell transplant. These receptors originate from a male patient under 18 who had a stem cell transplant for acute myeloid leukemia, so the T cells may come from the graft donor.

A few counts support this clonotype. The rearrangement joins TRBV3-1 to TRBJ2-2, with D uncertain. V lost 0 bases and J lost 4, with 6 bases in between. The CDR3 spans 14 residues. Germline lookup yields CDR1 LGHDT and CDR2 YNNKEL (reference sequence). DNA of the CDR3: TGTGCCAGCAGCCAAGATCAGGTCACCGGGGAGCTGTTTTTT. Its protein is CASSQDQVTGELFF.

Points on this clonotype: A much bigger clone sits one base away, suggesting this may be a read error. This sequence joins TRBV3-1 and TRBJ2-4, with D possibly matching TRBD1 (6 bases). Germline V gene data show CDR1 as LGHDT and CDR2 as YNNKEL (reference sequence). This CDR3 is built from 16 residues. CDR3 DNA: TGTGCCAGCAGCCAAGATGTGGGGGCGGCAAAAAACATTCAGAACTTC. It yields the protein CASSQDVGAAKNIQNF.

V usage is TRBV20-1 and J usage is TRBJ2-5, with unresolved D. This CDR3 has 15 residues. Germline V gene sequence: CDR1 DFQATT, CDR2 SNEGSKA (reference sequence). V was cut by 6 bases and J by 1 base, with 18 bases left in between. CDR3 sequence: CSAVSRGYPQETQYF. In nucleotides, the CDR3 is TGCAGTGCCGTATCAAGAGGATACCCCCAAGAGACCCAGTACTTC.

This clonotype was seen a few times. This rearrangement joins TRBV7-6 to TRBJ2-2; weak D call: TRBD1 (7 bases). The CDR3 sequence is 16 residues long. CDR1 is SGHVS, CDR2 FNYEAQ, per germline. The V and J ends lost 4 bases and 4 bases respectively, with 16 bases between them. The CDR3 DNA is TGTGCCAGCAGCTCCAGATGGCAGGGGGGCACCGGGGAGCTGTTTTTT. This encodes CASSSRWQGGTGELFF.

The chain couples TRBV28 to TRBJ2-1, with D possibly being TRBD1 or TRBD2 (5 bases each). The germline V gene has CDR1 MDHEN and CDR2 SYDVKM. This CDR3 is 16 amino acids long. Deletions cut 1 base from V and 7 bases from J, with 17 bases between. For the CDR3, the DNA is TGTGCCAGCAGTTTATCGATGGGACGCCTCTGGAATGAGCAGTTCTTC. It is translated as CASSLSMGRLWNEQFF.

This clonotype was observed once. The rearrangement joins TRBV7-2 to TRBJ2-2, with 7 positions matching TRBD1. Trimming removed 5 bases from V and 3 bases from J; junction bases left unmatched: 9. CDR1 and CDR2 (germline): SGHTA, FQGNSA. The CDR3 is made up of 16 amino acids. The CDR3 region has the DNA TGTGCCAGCAGCCGGACCGGGACAGCAGACACCGGGGAGCTGTTTTTT. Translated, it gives CASSRTGTADTGELFF. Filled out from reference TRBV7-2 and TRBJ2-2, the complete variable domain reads GAGVSQSPSNKVTEKGKDVELRCDPISGHTALYWYRQSLGQGLEFLIYFQGNSAPDKSGLPSDRFSAERTGGSVSTLTIQRTQQEDSAVYLCASSRTGTADTGELFFGEGSRLTVL.

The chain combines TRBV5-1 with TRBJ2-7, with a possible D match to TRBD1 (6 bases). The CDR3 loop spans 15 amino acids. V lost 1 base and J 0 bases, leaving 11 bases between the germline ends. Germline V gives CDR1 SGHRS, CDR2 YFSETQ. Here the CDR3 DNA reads TGCGCCAGCAGCTTGCTTGGGACATCCTCCTACGAGCAGTACTTC. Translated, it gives CASSLLGTSSYEQYF.

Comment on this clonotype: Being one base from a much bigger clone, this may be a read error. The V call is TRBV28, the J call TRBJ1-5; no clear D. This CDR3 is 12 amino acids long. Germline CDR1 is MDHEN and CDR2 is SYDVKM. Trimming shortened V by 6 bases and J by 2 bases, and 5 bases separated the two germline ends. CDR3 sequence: CASSGGNQPQHF. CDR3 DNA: TGTGCCAGCAGCGGGGGCAATCAGCCCCAGCATTTT.

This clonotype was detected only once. CDR3 sequence: CSARAPAGGPFAEQYF. The CDR3 bases are TGCAGTGCTAGAGCTCCAGCGGGAGGGCCGTTCGCCGAGCAGTACTTC. The chain links TRBV20-1 to TRBJ2-7; TRBD2 agrees at 10 bases. CDR3 size: 16 residues. Germline CDR1 and CDR2: DFQATT and SNEGSKA (reference sequence). V gave up 1 base and J gave up 6 bases; unmatched junction bases: 12.

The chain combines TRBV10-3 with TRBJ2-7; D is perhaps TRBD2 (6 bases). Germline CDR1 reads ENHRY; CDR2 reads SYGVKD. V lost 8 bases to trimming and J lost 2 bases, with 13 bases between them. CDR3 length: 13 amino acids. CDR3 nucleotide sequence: TGTGCCATCGGTAGCGGCGAGCCCTACGAGCAGTACTTC. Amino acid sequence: CAIGSGEPYEQYF.

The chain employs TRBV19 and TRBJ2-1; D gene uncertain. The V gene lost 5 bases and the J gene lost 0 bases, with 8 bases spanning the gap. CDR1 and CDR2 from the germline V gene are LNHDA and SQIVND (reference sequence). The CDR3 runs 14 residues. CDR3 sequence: CASSEFRSYNEQFF. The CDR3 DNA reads TGTGCCAGTAGTGAGTTCCGCTCCTACAATGAGCAGTTCTTC.

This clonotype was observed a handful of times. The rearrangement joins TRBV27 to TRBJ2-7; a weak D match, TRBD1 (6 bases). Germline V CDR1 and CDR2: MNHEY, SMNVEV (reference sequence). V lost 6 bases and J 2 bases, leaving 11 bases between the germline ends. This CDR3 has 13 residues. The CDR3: CASRRTETYEQYF. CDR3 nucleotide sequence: TGTGCCAGCAGACGGACAGAGACCTACGAGCAGTACTTC.

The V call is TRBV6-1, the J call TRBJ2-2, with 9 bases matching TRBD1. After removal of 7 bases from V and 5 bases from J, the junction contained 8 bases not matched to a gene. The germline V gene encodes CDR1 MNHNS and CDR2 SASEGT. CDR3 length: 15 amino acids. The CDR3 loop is CASTLPGTGTGELFF. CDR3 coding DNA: TGTGCCAGCACCCTACCCGGGACAGGGACCGGGGAGCTGTTTTTT.

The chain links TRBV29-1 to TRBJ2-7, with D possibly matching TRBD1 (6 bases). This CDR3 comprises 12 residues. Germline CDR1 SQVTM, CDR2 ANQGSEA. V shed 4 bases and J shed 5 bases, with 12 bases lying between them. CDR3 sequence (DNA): TGCAGCGTTGTTGCAGGGGCGCACGAGCAGTACTTC. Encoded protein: CSVVAGAHEQYF.

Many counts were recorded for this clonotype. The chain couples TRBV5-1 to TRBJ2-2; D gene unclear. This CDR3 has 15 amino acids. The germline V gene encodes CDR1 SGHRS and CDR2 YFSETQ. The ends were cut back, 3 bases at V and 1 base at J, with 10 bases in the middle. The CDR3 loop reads CASSWPRLNTGELFF. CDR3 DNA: TGCGCCAGCAGCTGGCCCAGACTGAACACCGGGGAGCTGTTTTTT.

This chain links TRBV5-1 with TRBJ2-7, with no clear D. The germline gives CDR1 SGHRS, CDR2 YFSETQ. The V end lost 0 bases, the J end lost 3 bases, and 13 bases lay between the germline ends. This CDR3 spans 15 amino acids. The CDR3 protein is CASSLEGPLGYEQYF. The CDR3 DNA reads TGCGCCAGCAGCTTGGAAGGGCCGCTGGGCTACGAGCAGTACTTC.

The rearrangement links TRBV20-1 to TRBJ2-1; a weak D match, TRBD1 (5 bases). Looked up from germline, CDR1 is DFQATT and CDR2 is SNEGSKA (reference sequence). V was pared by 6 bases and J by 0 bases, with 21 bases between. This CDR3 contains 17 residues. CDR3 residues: CSAPGRTIVRSYNEQFF. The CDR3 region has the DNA TGCAGTGCCCCAGGGCGGACCATCGTACGCTCCTACAATGAGCAGTTCTTC.

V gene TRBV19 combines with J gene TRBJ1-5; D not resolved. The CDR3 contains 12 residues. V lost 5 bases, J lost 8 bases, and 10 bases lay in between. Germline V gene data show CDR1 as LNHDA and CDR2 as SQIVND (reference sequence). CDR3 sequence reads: CASSQDVKPQHF. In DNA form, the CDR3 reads TGTGCCAGTAGTCAGGATGTGAAGCCCCAGCATTTT. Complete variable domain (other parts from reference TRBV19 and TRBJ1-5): DGGITQSPKYLFRKEGQNVTLSCEQNLNHDAMYWYRQDPGQGLRLIYYSQIVNDFQKGDIAEGYSVSREKKESFPLTVTSAQKNPTAFYLCASSQDVKPQHFGDGTRLSIL.

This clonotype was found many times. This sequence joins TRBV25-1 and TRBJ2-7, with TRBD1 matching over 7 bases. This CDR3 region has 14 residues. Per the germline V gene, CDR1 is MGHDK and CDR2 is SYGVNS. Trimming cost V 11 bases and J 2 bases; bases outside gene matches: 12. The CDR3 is CASRSFTGAYEQYF. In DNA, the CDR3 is TGTGCCTCACGGAGCTTTACAGGGGCCTACGAGCAGTACTTC.

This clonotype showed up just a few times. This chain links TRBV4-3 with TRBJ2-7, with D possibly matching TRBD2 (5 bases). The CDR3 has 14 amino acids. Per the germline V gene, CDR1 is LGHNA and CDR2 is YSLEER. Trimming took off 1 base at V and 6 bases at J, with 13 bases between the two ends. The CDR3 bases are TGCGCCAGCAGCCAAGGCGGAGGTTCAGGCGAGCAGTACTTC. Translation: CASSQGGGSGEQYF.

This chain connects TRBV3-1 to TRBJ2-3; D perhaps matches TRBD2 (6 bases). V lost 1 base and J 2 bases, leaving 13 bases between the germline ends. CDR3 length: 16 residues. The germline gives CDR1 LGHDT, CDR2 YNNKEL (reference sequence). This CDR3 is CASSQVAGRLTDTQYF. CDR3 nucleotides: TGTGCCAGCAGCCAAGTGGCGGGAAGGCTCACAGATACGCAGTATTTT.

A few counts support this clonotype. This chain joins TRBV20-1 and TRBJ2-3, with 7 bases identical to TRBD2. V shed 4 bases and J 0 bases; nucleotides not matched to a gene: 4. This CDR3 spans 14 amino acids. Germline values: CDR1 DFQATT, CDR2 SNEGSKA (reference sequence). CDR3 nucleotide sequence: TGCAGTGCTACTAGCGGCGGGAGCACAGATACGCAGTATTTT. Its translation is CSATSGGSTDTQYF.

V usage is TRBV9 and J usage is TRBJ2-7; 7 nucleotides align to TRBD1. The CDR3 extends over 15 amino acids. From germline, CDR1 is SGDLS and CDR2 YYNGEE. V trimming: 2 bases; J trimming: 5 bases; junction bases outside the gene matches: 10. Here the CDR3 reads CASSVTMTGFNEQYF. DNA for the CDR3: TGTGCCAGCAGCGTGACGATGACAGGGTTCAACGAGCAGTACTTC.

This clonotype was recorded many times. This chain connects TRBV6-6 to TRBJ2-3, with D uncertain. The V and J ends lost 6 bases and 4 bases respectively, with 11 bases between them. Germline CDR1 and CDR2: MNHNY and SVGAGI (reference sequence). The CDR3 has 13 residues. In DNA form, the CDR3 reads TGTGCCAGCAGACGACATTTTTCAGATACGCAGTATTTT. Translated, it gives CASRRHFSDTQYF.

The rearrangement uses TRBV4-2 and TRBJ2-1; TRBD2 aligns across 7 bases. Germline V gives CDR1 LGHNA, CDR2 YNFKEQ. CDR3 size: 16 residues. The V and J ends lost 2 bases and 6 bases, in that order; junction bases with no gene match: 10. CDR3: CASSQRFWGGGNEQFF. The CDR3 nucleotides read TGTGCCAGCAGCCAAAGGTTCTGGGGGGGGGGCAATGAGCAGTTCTTC.

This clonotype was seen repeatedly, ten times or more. The CDR3 DNA sequence: TGTGCCAGCAGCTTATCACAGAAGACCTACGAGCAGTACTTC. Its protein is CASSLSQKTYEQYF. This chain connects TRBV7-2 to TRBJ2-7; D is ambiguous. CDR1 and CDR2 (germline): SGHTA, FQGNSA. Trimming removed 2 bases from V and 2 bases from J, with 10 bases in between. The CDR3 covers 14 residues.

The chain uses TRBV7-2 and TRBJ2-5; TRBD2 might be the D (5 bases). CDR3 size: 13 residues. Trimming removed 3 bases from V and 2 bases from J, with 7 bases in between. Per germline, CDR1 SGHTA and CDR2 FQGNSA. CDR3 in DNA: TGTGCCAGCAGCTTCTCGGGGCAAGAGACCCAGTACTTC. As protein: CASSFSGQETQYF.

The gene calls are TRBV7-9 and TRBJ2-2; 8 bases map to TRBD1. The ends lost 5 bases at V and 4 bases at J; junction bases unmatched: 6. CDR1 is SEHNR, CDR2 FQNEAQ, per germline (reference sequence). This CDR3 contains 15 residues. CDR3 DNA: TGTGCCAGCAGCGCCTTCAGGGGGCTCACCGGGGAGCTGTTTTTT. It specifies CASSAFRGLTGELFF. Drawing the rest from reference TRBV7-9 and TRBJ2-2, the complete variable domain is DTGVSQNPRHKITKRGQNVTFRCDPISEHNRLYWYRQTLGQGPEFLTYFQNEAQLEKSRLLSDRFSAERPKGSFSTLEIQRTEQGDSAMYLCASSAFRGLTGELFFGEGSRLTVL.